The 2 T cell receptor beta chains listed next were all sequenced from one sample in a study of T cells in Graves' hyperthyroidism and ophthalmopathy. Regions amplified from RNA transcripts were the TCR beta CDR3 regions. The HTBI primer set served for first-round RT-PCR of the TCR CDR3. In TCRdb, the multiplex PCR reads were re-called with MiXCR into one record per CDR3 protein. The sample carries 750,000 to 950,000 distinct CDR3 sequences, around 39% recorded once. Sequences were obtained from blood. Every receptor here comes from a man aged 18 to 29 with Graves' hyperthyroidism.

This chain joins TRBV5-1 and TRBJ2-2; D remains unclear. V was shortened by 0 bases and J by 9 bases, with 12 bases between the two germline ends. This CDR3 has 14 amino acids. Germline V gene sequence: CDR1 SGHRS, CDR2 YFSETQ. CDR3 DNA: TGCGCCAGCAGCTTGGCTCCCTCGGGCAGGGAGCTGTTTTTT. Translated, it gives CASSLAPSGRELFF.

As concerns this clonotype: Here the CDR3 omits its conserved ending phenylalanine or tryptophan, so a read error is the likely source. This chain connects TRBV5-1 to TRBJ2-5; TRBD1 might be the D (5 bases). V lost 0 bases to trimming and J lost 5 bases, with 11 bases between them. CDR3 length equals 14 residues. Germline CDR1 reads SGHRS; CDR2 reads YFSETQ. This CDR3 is CASSLVQGTETQYS. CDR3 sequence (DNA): TGCGCCAGCAGCTTGGTCCAGGGTACGGAGACCCAGTACTCC.